This T cell receptor beta chain was captured in a study of control samples from healthy donors and cancer patients. This clone has just one count. Generated by immunoSEQ multiplex PCR, the TCRdb table keeps only in-frame clones and is missing some. Of some 120,000 clones listed, 87% were seen once; the top ten hold 2.5% to 3.5%. Material: blood. The receptor was isolated from a man in his 60s in good health.

In DNA, the CDR3 is TGCAGTCTGGCGTTAGCGGGAGAGACCCAGTACTTC. This encodes CSLALAGETQYF. The chain joins TRBV29-1 to TRBJ2-5; 7 nucleotides align to TRBD2. The germline CDR1 and CDR2 sequences are SQVTM and ANQGSEA. The CDR3 extends over 12 amino acids.